Described below is a single T cell receptor beta chain sequence and its context. In terms of age and location, participants ranged from about 18 to 90 years and lived in under 30 US areas. This entry is derived from a study of blood T cell repertoires in COVID-19. Study-level information: Material from acute and convalescent COVID-19 was sourced from the United States, Italy and Spain. Nucleic acid was either cDNA or gDNA, and it came from T cells, B-cell-depleted T cells, or PBMCs.

As originally analysed: Reference gene primer amplification yielded estimated nucleated cell counts. Clones were sequenced by immunoSEQ multiplex PCR, and TCRdb holds only the in-frame ones, with some missing. V and J calls and clone size are as listed in that table; D and trimming were resolved from the DNA. The repertoire holds about half a million clones, 75% to 90% seen once, with around 7.9% in the top ten. CDR3 size: 14 residues. CDR1 and CDR2 (germline): ENHRY, SYGVKD. V dropped 4 bases and J dropped 8 bases, with 12 bases sitting between them. The rearrangement joins TRBV10-3 to TRBJ1-6; possibly TRBD1 for D (5 bases). This clonotype originated in an older woman who had recovered from COVID-19. Source material: PBMCs or T cells enriched from blood (not recorded which). The CDR3 DNA reads TGTGCCATCAGTGTTTCAGACAGAGATTCACCCCTCCACTTT. Translated: CAISVSDRDSPLHF.